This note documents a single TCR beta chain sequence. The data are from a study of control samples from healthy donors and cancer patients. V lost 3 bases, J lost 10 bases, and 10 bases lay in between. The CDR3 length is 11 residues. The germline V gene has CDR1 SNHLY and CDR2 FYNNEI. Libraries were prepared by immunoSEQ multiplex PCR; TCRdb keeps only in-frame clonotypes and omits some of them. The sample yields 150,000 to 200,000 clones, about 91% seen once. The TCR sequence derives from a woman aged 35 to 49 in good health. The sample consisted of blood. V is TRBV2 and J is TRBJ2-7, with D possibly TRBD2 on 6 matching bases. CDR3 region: CASSEGLNQYF. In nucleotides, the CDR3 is TGTGCCAGCAGTGAGGGACTTAACCAGTACTTC.